The rows below give T cell receptor beta chains drawn from one sample of a study of early T cells in non-severe SARS-CoV-2 infection. TCRdb re-analysed the 5' RACE reads in MiXCR, keeping a single row per CDR3 protein. The sample holds some 80,000 distinct CDR3 sequences, roughly 12% seen once. Specimen: whole blood, collected at baseline. The receptors here all came from an adult who was a healthcare worker with PCR-confirmed SARS-CoV-2 infection or an uninfected control (not recorded which). The donor label of this sample is uncertain. Each CDR3 is given with its conserved first and last residue. A D gene is named only where the DNA matches it firmly. The size field is filled for only some rows; it gives once, few, many or a size class.

14,TRBV19,TRBD1,many,TRBJ1-6,CASSASGGNSPLHF,TGTGCCAGTAGTGCCTCAGGGGGCAATTCACCCCTCCACTTT
12,TRBV7-6,.,few,TRBJ1-6,CASSPGISPLHF,TGTGCCAGCAGCCCAGGGATTTCACCCCTCCACTTT
15,TRBV7-3,.,many,TRBJ2-7,CASSLFPDSSYEQYF,TGTGCCAGCAGCTTATTCCCCGATAGCTCCTACGAGCAGTACTTC
14,TRBV11-2,.,.,TRBJ1-5,CASSSLLGGEPQHF,TGTGCCAGCAGCTCCCTCCTAGGCGGGGAACCCCAGCATTTT
16,TRBV2,TRBD2,few,TRBJ2-1,CASSEVLAGVNNEQFF,TGTGCCAGCAGTGAAGTGCTAGCGGGAGTAAATAATGAGCAGTTCTTC
15,TRBV9,TRBD1,.,TRBJ2-1,CASSVGDRAYNEQFF,TGTGCCAGCAGCGTGGGGGACAGGGCCTACAATGAGCAGTTCTTC
13,TRBV20-1,.,.,TRBJ1-1,CSARGSLNTEAFF,TGCAGTGCAAGGGGCAGCTTGAACACTGAAGCTTTCTTT
15,TRBV5-1,TRBD2,.,TRBJ2-3,CASTLGGGARDTQYF,TGCGCCAGCACCCTCGGCGGGGGGGCTAGGGATACGCAGTATTTT
17,TRBV14,TRBD1,many,TRBJ1-1,CASSFRQGRGLNTEAFF,TGTGCCAGCAGCTTTCGACAGGGGAGAGGGTTGAACACTGAAGCTTTCTTT
14,TRBV6-2/TRBV6-3,TRBD1,many,TRBJ1-1,CASSYGTDYTEAFF,TGTGCCAGCAGTTACGGGACAGACTACACTGAAGCTTTCTTT
14,TRBV29-1,.,many,TRBJ1-1,CSVGTPPMNTEAFF,TGCAGCGTTGGCACCCCCCCAATGAACACTGAAGCTTTCTTT
13,TRBV7-9,TRBD1,many,TRBJ2-1,CASRGTGGTEQFF,TGTGCCAGCAGGGGGACAGGGGGCACTGAGCAGTTCTTC
14,TRBV27,.,many,TRBJ1-6,CASSLSIWGGPLHF,TGTGCCAGCAGTTTATCGATATGGGGGGGGCCCCTCCACTTT
15,TRBV7-2,.,.,TRBJ2-3,CASSDFLGAVDTQYF,TGTGCCAGCAGCGACTTTCTAGGGGCCGTAGATACGCAGTATTTT
11,TRBV29-1,TRBD1,few,TRBJ2-4,CSVPRETGKYF,TGCAGCGTTCCCAGGGAGACAGGGAAGTACTTC
15,TRBV18,TRBD2,few,TRBJ2-7,CASSPGLAGLAEQYF,TGTGCCAGCTCACCCGGGCTAGCGGGGCTCGCCGAGCAGTACTTC
15,TRBV6-2/TRBV6-3,.,few,TRBJ2-3,CASSYVAVRTDTQYF,TGTGCCAGCAGTTACGTCGCGGTGAGAACAGATACGCAGTATTTT
15,TRBV12-3/TRBV12-4,.,few,TRBJ2-3,CASSLKGGSTDTQYF,TGTGCCAGCAGTTTAAAGGGGGGGAGCACAGATACGCAGTATTTT
12,TRBV7-3,.,many,TRBJ2-1,CASSSKGGEQFF,TGTGCCAGCAGCTCGAAAGGTGGTGAGCAGTTCTTC
12,TRBV3-1,.,.,TRBJ2-5,CASSVSPENQYF,TGTGCCAGCAGTGTCTCCCCGGAAAACCAGTACTTC
14,TRBV7-3,.,.,TRBJ2-1,CASSLGTAPNEQFF,TGTGCCAGCAGCCTTGGGACGGCCCCCAATGAGCAGTTCTTC
16,TRBV7-8,.,.,TRBJ2-2,CASSSTPSYYTGELFF,TGTGCCAGCAGCTCAACGCCATCCTACTACACCGGGGAGCTGTTTTTT
15,TRBV9,TRBD2,once,TRBJ2-1,CASSVSGSFYNEQFF,TGTGCCAGCAGCGTTAGCGGGTCTTTTTACAATGAGCAGTTCTTC
14,TRBV6-2/TRBV6-3,.,.,TRBJ2-7,CASSPYLVPYEQYF,TGTGCCAGCAGTCCCTACCTTGTGCCCTACGAGCAGTACTTC
12,TRBV3-1,.,.,TRBJ1-4,CASSQRDEKLFF,TGTGCCAGCAGCCAACGGGATGAAAAACTGTTTTTT
10,TRBV2,.,.,TRBJ2-5,CASRGETQYF,TGTGCCAGCAGGGGGGAGACCCAGTACTTC
18,TRBV7-8,TRBD2,.,TRBJ2-2,CASSLAWREGTDTGELFF,TGTGCCAGCAGCTTAGCGTGGCGGGAGGGCACGGACACCGGGGAGCTGTTTTTT